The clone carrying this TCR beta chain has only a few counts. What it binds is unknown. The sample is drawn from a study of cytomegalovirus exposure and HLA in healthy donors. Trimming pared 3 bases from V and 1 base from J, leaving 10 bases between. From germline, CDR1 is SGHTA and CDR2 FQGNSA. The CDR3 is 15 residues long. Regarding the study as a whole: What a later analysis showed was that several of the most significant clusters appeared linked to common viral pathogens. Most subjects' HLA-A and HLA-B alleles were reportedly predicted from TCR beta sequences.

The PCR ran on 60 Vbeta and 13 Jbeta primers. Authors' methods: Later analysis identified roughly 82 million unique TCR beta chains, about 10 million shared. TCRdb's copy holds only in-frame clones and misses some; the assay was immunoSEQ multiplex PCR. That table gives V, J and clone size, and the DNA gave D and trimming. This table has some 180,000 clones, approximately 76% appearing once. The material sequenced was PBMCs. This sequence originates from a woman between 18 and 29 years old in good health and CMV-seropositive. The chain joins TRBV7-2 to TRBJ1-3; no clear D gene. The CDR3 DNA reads TGTGCCAGCAGCTTGAACAGAGGGTCTGGAAACACCATATATTTT. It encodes CASSLNRGSGNTIYF.